The text below deals with one T cell receptor beta chain. Participants spanned ages 18 to 89 years and resided in 24 US areas. In the source study's methods: Amplification of reference gene primers provided the estimated nucleated cell counts. Produced via immunoSEQ multiplex PCR; TCRdb's table is partial and in-frame only. V and J calls and clone size follow that table, whereas D and trimming were derived from the DNA. The sample comprises over 200,000 clones, approximately 91% of which are singletons, and 1% to 1.5% rests with the top ten. This entry comes from a study of blood T cell repertoires in COVID-19. On the study more broadly: Acute-phase and convalescent COVID-19 samples originated in the United States, Italy and Spain. Sources were T cells, B-cell-depleted T cells, or PBMCs; the material itself was cDNA or gDNA.

The germline gives CDR1 MRHNA, CDR2 SNTAGT. Trimming took 3 bases from V and 0 from J; bases not matched to a gene: 2. The CDR3 length is 15 residues. This TCR derives from a human donor in a cohort exposed to, infected with or recovered from COVID-19 (not recorded which). The donor label of this sample is uncertain. The rearrangement links TRBV6-4 to TRBJ2-1; 7 bases map to TRBD1. The sequenced sample consisted of PBMCs or T cells enriched from blood (not recorded which). CDR3 DNA sequence: TGTGCCAGCAGTGAAGAGGGGGCCTCCTACAATGAGCAGTTCTTC. Amino acid sequence: CASSEEGASYNEQFF.